Shown below are 19 T cell receptor beta chains from a single sample sequenced in a study of blood T cell repertoires in COVID-19. Sequencing was performed with immunoSEQ multiplex PCR; in TCRdb, only in-frame clones are kept and a portion is missing. This table has 250,000 to 350,000 clones, about 89% appearing once. The sequenced material came from peripheral blood. The receptors come from a young man with acute or convalescent COVID-19.

This clone was counted once. The V and J genes are TRBV18 and TRBJ2-2, with D maybe TRBD1 (6 bases). The CDR3 is made up of 16 amino acids. The V gene lost 2 bases and the J gene lost 2 bases, with 12 bases spanning the gap. Germline V gene sequence: CDR1 KGHSH, CDR2 LQKENI. CDR3 sequence reads: CASSPFDRRNTGELFF. Here the CDR3 DNA reads TGTGCCAGCTCACCATTCGACAGGAGAAACACCGGGGAGCTGTTTTTT.

The chain couples TRBV15 to TRBJ2-7; D uncertain. Trimming took 8 bases from V and 2 from J, leaving 19 bases between them. CDR1 LNHNV and CDR2 YYDKDF come from the germline V gene (reference sequence). The CDR3 consists of 15 residues. CDR3 sequence: CATASSTKKTYEQYF. In DNA, the CDR3 is TGTGCCACCGCCTCCTCTACCAAGAAAACCTACGAGCAGTACTTC.

This chain links TRBV29-1 with TRBJ1-3; TRBD1 is a possible D gene (5 bases). CDR3 length: 15 amino acids. The V end lost 7 bases, the J end lost 0 bases, and 16 bases lay between the germline ends. CDR1 and CDR2 (germline): SQVTM, ANQGSEA. CDR3 sequence (DNA): TGCAGCGCCGCTGGGGCGGCTAGCTCTGGAAACACCATATATTTT. Protein product: CSAAGAASSGNTIYF.

The V call is TRBV7-2, the J call TRBJ1-2; D uncertain. Germline V lookup: CDR1 SGHTA, CDR2 FQGNSA. Trimming removed 5 bases from V and 7 bases from J, with 11 bases in between. This CDR3 has 12 amino acids. The CDR3 is CASSVDTFGYTF. The CDR3 DNA follows: TGTGCCAGCAGCGTAGACACCTTTGGCTACACCTTC.

V and J are TRBV5-1 and TRBJ2-3; no clear D gene. Germline V gives CDR1 SGHRS, CDR2 YFSETQ. This CDR3 has 15 residues. Trimming shortened V by 0 bases and J by 4 bases, and 12 bases separated the two germline ends. The CDR3 loop is CASSLATLPADTQYF. DNA of the CDR3: TGCGCCAGCAGCTTGGCCACACTACCGGCAGATACGCAGTATTTT.

The V and J genes are TRBV14 and TRBJ2-2, with D possibly being TRBD1 (6 bases). The CDR3 sequence is 15 residues long. V gave up 2 bases and J gave up 1 base, with 8 bases separating them. The germline V gene encodes CDR1 SGHDN and CDR2 FVKESK. The CDR3 protein is CASSQPGVNTGELFF. In DNA, the CDR3 is TGTGCCAGCAGCCAACCAGGGGTGAACACCGGGGAGCTGTTTTTT.

The rearrangement links TRBV6-4 to TRBJ2-5; D ambiguous. The CDR3 loop spans 13 amino acids. The V gene's germline CDR1 is MRHNA and CDR2 SNTAGT. V was shortened by 0 bases and J by 7 bases, with 9 bases between the two germline ends. The CDR3 region has the DNA TGTGCCAGCAGTGACTCGATTGGGCCGACCCAGTACTTC. Encoded protein: CASSDSIGPTQYF.

The V gene is TRBV5-1, the J gene TRBJ1-1; a possible D gene is TRBD1 (5 bases). The CDR3 runs 13 residues. The V end lost 6 bases, the J end lost 7 bases, and 16 bases lay between the germline ends. In germline, CDR1 is SGHRS, CDR2 YFSETQ. CDR3 protein: CASKSDRALEAFF. As DNA, the CDR3 is TGCGCCAGCAAAAGTGACAGAGCTCTTGAAGCTTTCTTT.

The V gene is TRBV5-1, the J gene TRBJ2-6, with D uncertain. Germline V gives CDR1 SGHRS, CDR2 YFSETQ. The CDR3 runs 15 residues. V was clipped by 2 bases and J by 3 bases, with 9 bases between them. CDR3 residues: CASSFNRDGANVLTF. CDR3 nucleotides: TGCGCCAGCAGCTTCAACCGAGATGGGGCCAACGTCCTGACTTTC.

The V and J genes are TRBV27 and TRBJ2-2; the D gene is possibly TRBD1 (7 bases). Between the trimmed V and J ends, which lost 0 bases and 3 bases, there was a span of 17 bases. CDR1 and CDR2 (germline): MNHEY, SMNVEV (reference sequence). The CDR3 spans 18 residues. CDR3 coding DNA: TGTGCCAGCAGTTTATCGATCGCGGGGACAGCCGACACCGGGGAGCTGTTTTTT. This sequence encodes CASSLSIAGTADTGELFF.

This clone was found once. V usage is TRBV5-1 and J usage is TRBJ2-5, with D tentatively TRBD2 (5 bases). Per germline, CDR1 SGHRS and CDR2 YFSETQ. Trimming removed 2 bases at V and 3 bases at J, with 11 bases between. The CDR3 is made up of 14 amino acids. This CDR3 is CASSLGLPKETQYF. Here the CDR3 DNA reads TGCGCCAGCAGCTTAGGACTTCCCAAAGAGACCCAGTACTTC.

This clone appeared a few times. The V gene is TRBV2, the J gene TRBJ2-7, with D perhaps matching TRBD1 (6 bases). Trimming left V 7 bases short and J 2 bases short, with 9 bases between. Germline V lookup: CDR1 SNHLY, CDR2 FYNNEI. The CDR3 is 12 amino acids. The CDR3 spells CASKGETYEQYF. In DNA, the CDR3 is TGTGCCAGCAAGGGGGAAACCTACGAGCAGTACTTC.

CDR3 region: CASSISGVPEAFF. CDR3 in DNA: TGTGCCAGTAGTATATCCGGGGTCCCTGAAGCTTTCTTT. The rearrangement joins TRBV19 to TRBJ1-1; D unresolved. The germline CDR1 and CDR2 sequences are LNHDA and SQIVND (reference sequence). The CDR3 extends over 13 amino acids. The germline V and J ends were trimmed by 2 bases and 6 bases, with 10 bases remaining between them.

J is TRBJ1-2 and V is TRBV11-2; 8 bases fit TRBD1. The CDR3 length is 13 residues. V shed 5 bases and J 3 bases; nucleotides not matched to a gene: 2. CDR1 and CDR2 (germline): SGHAT, FQNNGV. This CDR3 is CASSPDRDYGYTF. In DNA, the CDR3 is TGTGCCAGCAGCCCGGACAGGGACTATGGCTACACCTTC.

The chain has TRBV6-2 or TRBV6-3 and TRBJ2-5; 15 bases match TRBD2. This CDR3 has 15 amino acids. V shed 4 bases and J 4 bases; nucleotides not matched to a gene: 1. Germline CDR1 is MNHEY and CDR2 is SVGEGT. The CDR3 loop reads CASSWTSGGAETQYF. The CDR3 DNA follows: TGTGCCAGCAGTTGGACTAGCGGGGGGGCAGAGACCCAGTACTTC.

This chain links TRBV2 with TRBJ1-2; 9 nucleotides agree with TRBD1. CDR1 and CDR2 (germline): SNHLY, FYNNEI. The length of the CDR3 is 14 residues. V was clipped by 5 bases and J by 3 bases; unmatched bases: 4. The chain's CDR3 is CASSRDRADYGYTF. The CDR3 DNA reads as TGTGCCAGCAGTAGGGACAGGGCGGACTATGGCTACACCTTC. Full variable domain (missing parts from reference TRBV2 and TRBJ1-2): EPEVTQTPSHQVTQMGQEVILRCVPISNHLYFYWYRQILGQKVEFLVSFYNNEISEKSEIFDDQFSVERPDGSNFTLKIRSTKLEDSAMYFCASSRDRADYGYTFGSGTRLTVV.

The CDR3 reads CASSSRRAFF. The CDR3 region has the DNA TGTGCCAGCAGTTCCCGGAGAGCTTTCTTT. The rearrangement uses TRBV28 and TRBJ1-1; D call uncertain. The V end lost 4 bases, the J end lost 10 bases, and 7 bases lay between the germline ends. The germline V gene encodes CDR1 MDHEN and CDR2 SYDVKM. CDR3 length equals 10 residues.

V is TRBV4-1 and J is TRBJ2-7; D may be TRBD2 (6 bases). Trimming stripped 3 bases from V and 1 base from J, with 13 bases between. Germline values: CDR1 MGHRA, CDR2 YSYEKL. The CDR3 extends over 15 amino acids. CDR3 residues: CASSHPGLSSYEQYF. Written as DNA, the CDR3 is TGCGCCAGCAGCCATCCGGGACTGTCGTCCTACGAGCAGTACTTC.

The V call is TRBV18, the J call TRBJ2-1, with 8 bases lining up with TRBD2. The CDR3 length is 15 residues. The J segment lost 2 bases and the V segment lost 2 bases, leaving 2 bases of the junction unmatched. In germline, CDR1 is KGHSH, CDR2 LQKENI. The CDR3 loop reads CASSPLLAAYNEQFF. As DNA, the CDR3 is TGTGCCAGCTCACCATTACTAGCGGCCTACAATGAGCAGTTCTTC.